This passage covers 15 T cell receptor beta chains from one sample sequenced in a study of shared clonotypes between healthy human individuals. Clones were sequenced by immunoSEQ multiplex PCR, and TCRdb holds only the in-frame ones, with some missing. The sample yields about 1.5 million clones, 96% seen once. The sequenced sample consisted of naive CD4+ T cells sorted from blood. Sample subset: CD45RA+ positively selected. These TCRs come from a man between 25 and 39 years old in good health.

The gene calls are TRBV28 and TRBJ2-1; 9 nucleotides agree with TRBD2. V lost 4 bases to trimming and J lost 5 bases; unmatched junction nucleotides: 6. Germline-derived CDR1 and CDR2 are MDHEN and SYDVKM. CDR3 length: 15 residues. The CDR3 DNA is TGTGCCAGCAGTTCGCCTAGCGGGAACCACAATGAGCAGTTCTTC. Its translation is CASSSPSGNHNEQFF.

The V gene is TRBV7-8, the J gene TRBJ2-7; D uncertain. The CDR3 sequence is 15 residues long. The germline V and J ends were trimmed by 5 bases and 2 bases, with 16 bases remaining between them. Per germline, CDR1 SGHVS and CDR2 FQNEAQ. The CDR3: CASSPRLRIPYEQYF. The CDR3 nucleotides are TGTGCCAGCAGCCCCCGTCTTAGGATCCCCTACGAGCAGTACTTC.

The rearrangement links TRBV6-5 to TRBJ2-7, with D unresolved. CDR3 size: 13 residues. Trimming pared 4 bases from V and 4 bases from J, leaving 11 bases between. In germline, CDR1 is MNHEY, CDR2 SVGAGI. CDR3 coding DNA: TGTGCCAGCAGTTCCCACATCGATTACGAGCAGTACTTC. This gives the protein CASSSHIDYEQYF.

With regard to this clone: At the DNA level, this CDR3 is encoded by other sequences in the same sample as well. V and J are TRBV7-2 and TRBJ2-7, with 7 bases identical to TRBD1. Unmatched junction bases numbered 4, after V lost 5 bases and J lost 0 bases. CDR1 SGHTA and CDR2 FQGNSA come from the germline V gene. This CDR3 spans 14 amino acids. CDR3 coding DNA: TGTGCCAGCAGCAGGTCAGGGGGCTCCTACGAGCAGTACTTC. Amino acids: CASSRSGGSYEQYF.

This clone has just one count. J is TRBJ2-1 and V is TRBV2; 13 bases line up with TRBD2. J was trimmed by 1 base and V by 1 base; bases with no gene match: 1. CDR1 and CDR2 from the germline V gene are SNHLY and FYNNEI. This CDR3 has 17 residues. The CDR3 sequence is CASSEETSGRSYNEQFF. DNA for the CDR3: TGTGCCAGCAGTGAAGAGACTAGCGGGAGGTCCTACAATGAGCAGTTCTTC.

The J gene is TRBJ1-4, the V gene TRBV5-3; D uncertain. TRBV5-3 is given ORF status, its function remaining uncertain. CDR3 length equals 15 residues. With 0 bases removed from V and 5 bases from J, the gap between germline ends came to 11 bases. CDR3 loop: CARSLVLHLNEKLFF. The CDR3 DNA follows: TGTGCCAGAAGCTTGGTACTGCACTTAAATGAAAAACTGTTTTTT.

The CDR3 DNA is TGTGCCAGCAGCTATACCCGGGACGGAGGGAACACCGGGGAGCTGTTTTTT. Protein sequence: CASSYTRDGGNTGELFF. The V call is TRBV7-8, the J call TRBJ2-2; perhaps D is TRBD1 or TRBD2 (5 bases each). Looked up from germline, CDR1 is SGHVS and CDR2 is FQNEAQ. V lost 4 bases and J lost 1, with 16 bases in between. The CDR3 has 17 amino acids.

This sequence joins TRBV2 and TRBJ1-3, with unresolved D. Germline V gene data show CDR1 as SNHLY and CDR2 as FYNNEI. The CDR3 loop spans 12 amino acids. Trimming left V 8 bases short and J 5 bases short, with 10 bases between. CDR3 amino acids: CASQGRRNTIYF. CDR3 in DNA: TGTGCCAGCCAAGGACGGCGAAACACCATATATTTT.

Concerning this clone: The same CDR3 can be traced to other DNA sequences in this sample. The chain is built from TRBV5-1 and TRBJ2-5, with a weak D call TRBD1 (5 bases). Germline-derived CDR1 and CDR2 are SGHRS and YFSETQ. V lost 5 bases, J lost 1 base, and 9 bases lay in between. The CDR3 runs 13 residues. Here the CDR3 reads CASRRQTQETQYF. The CDR3 coding sequence is TGCGCCAGCAGGAGACAGACCCAAGAGACCCAGTACTTC. The whole variable domain, remainder taken from reference TRBV5-1 and TRBJ2-5, is KAGVTQTPRYLIKTRGQQVTLSCSPISGHRSVSWYQQTPGQGLQFLFEYFSETQRNKGNFPGRFSGRQFSNSRSEMNVSTLELGDSALYLCASRRQTQETQYFGPGTRLLVL.

The rearrangement uses TRBV10-3 and TRBJ1-1; a possible D gene is TRBD1 (5 bases). The CDR3 totals 14 residues. Deletions cut 7 bases from V and 6 bases from J, with 18 bases between. Germline V lookup: CDR1 ENHRY, CDR2 SYGVKD. DNA of the CDR3: TGTGCCATCACTTCTTTGGCAGGGAGGGCTGAAGCTTTCTTT. It codes for CAITSLAGRAEAFF.

The V and J genes are TRBV30 and TRBJ1-1; TRBD1 might be the D (6 bases). This CDR3 region has 12 residues. V gave up 3 bases and J gave up 8 bases, with 13 bases separating them. CDR1 is GTSNPN, CDR2 SVGIG, per germline (reference sequence). CDR3 bases: TGTGCCTGGAGGGCCAGGGGCGCCGAAGCTTTCTTT. It specifies CAWRARGAEAFF.

The chain recombines TRBV7-9 with TRBJ2-7; 9 nucleotides agree with TRBD1. Looked up from germline, CDR1 is SEHNR and CDR2 is FQNEAQ (reference sequence). The CDR3 runs 15 residues. Unmatched junction bases numbered 11, after V lost 5 bases and J lost 6 bases. The CDR3 protein is CASSTSPGTGTEQYF. In DNA form, the CDR3 reads TGTGCCAGCAGCACCAGTCCCGGGACAGGGACCGAGCAGTACTTC.

V gene TRBV4-2 combines with J gene TRBJ2-1; weak D call: TRBD2 (6 bases). V gave up 1 base and J gave up 2 bases, with 12 bases separating them. There are 16 residues in the CDR3. Germline assignment: CDR1 LGHNA and CDR2 YNFKEQ. The CDR3, as DNA: TGTGCCAGCAGCCAAGTGTGGGGGGAGGCCTACAATGAGCAGTTCTTC. It yields the protein CASSQVWGEAYNEQFF.

J is TRBJ1-4 and V is TRBV9, with D possibly matching TRBD1 (5 bases). This CDR3 is built from 14 residues. V lost 0 bases and J 7 bases, leaving 10 bases between the germline ends. The germline CDR1 and CDR2 sequences are SGDLS and YYNGEE. The CDR3 protein is CASSVGVQGEKLFF. DNA of the CDR3: TGTGCCAGCAGCGTAGGGGTCCAGGGTGAAAAACTGTTTTTT.

The J gene is TRBJ2-2, the V gene TRBV10-1, with D possibly being TRBD2 (6 bases). The germline gives CDR1 WNHNN, CDR2 SYGVQD (reference sequence). Between the trimmed V and J ends, which lost 8 bases and 4 bases, there was a span of 11 bases. The length of the CDR3 is 13 residues. The CDR3 nucleotides read TGCGCCAGCGGGAGGACTTTCACCGGGGAGCTGTTTTTT. It yields the protein CASGRTFTGELFF.